These 29 T cell receptor beta chains were sequenced from one sample in a study of shared clonotypes between healthy human individuals. Terminally differentiated effector memory CD45RA+ cells were left out of the naive CD8 fraction, which was CD45RO-negative and positively selected for CCR7. The repertoire was sequenced with immunoSEQ multiplex PCR; TCRdb's copy has only in-frame clones and lacks some. The sample shows approximately 2,000,000 clones, around 93% of them seen only once. The sample was naive CD8+ T cells from PBMCs. The receptors were sampled from a man aged 18 to 29 in good health. Some clones in this sample may be carry-over from other donors' samples.

The chain recombines TRBV9 with TRBJ2-1; TRBD2 agrees at 10 bases. Germline lookup yields CDR1 SGDLS and CDR2 YYNGEE. There are 17 residues in the CDR3. Losses at the gene ends were 3 bases for V and 0 bases for J; bases not matched to a gene: 6. In DNA, the CDR3 is TGTGCCAGCAGCGAGGGACTAGCGCCGAGCTCCTACAATGAGCAGTTCTTC. This codes for CASSEGLAPSSYNEQFF.

V gene TRBV9 combines with J gene TRBJ2-5, with TRBD2 identical over 10 bases. The CDR3 totals 14 residues. Looked up from germline, CDR1 is SGDLS and CDR2 is YYNGEE. V lost 3 bases, J lost 7 bases, and 6 bases stayed unmatched. In DNA, the CDR3 is TGTGCCAGCAGCGCGTCTAGCGGGAGAGGGACCCAGTACTTC. It yields the protein CASSASSGRGTQYF.

As regards this clone: This specimen includes other DNA sequences encoding the same CDR3. The chain employs TRBV11-2 and TRBJ1-3, with unresolved D. Germline V CDR1 and CDR2: SGHAT, FQNNGV. There are 14 residues in the CDR3. V was shortened by 1 base and J by 1 base, with 5 bases between the two germline ends. The CDR3 nucleotides read TGTGCCAGCAGCTTAGCCGGGTCTGGAAACACCATATATTTT. This sequence encodes CASSLAGSGNTIYF.

The rearrangement joins TRBV14 to TRBJ2-3; no clear D. Germline loops: CDR1 SGHDN, CDR2 FVKESK. V was pared by 5 bases and J by 2 bases, with 8 bases between. This CDR3 contains 13 residues. CDR3 amino acids: CASSSPYTDTQYF. For the CDR3, the DNA is TGTGCCAGCAGCTCCCCATACACAGATACGCAGTATTTT.

V usage is TRBV10-3 and J usage is TRBJ1-1; D not resolved. The CDR3 is 14 amino acids. Germline values: CDR1 ENHRY, CDR2 SYGVKD. Trimming cost V 6 bases and J 5 bases, with 16 bases left between them. The CDR3 coding sequence is TGTGCCATCAGCCTGAGTGTACTTGGGACTGAAGCTTTCTTT. It codes for CAISLSVLGTEAFF.

The chain couples TRBV15 to TRBJ1-2, with D hard to call. This CDR3 is built from 14 residues. Trimming left V 0 bases short and J 8 bases short, with 13 bases between. Germline V gives CDR1 LNHNV, CDR2 YYDKDF (reference sequence). The CDR3 here is CATSRDRRVEGYTF. The CDR3 region has the DNA TGTGCCACCAGCAGAGATAGACGAGTCGAGGGCTACACCTTC.

This chain joins TRBV4-3 and TRBJ2-5; D is unclear. With the DNA end fitting TRBJ2-7 better, the J assignment may be wrong. CDR1 and CDR2 from the germline V gene are LGHNA and YSLEER. The CDR3 totals 14 residues. CDR3 DNA: TGCGCCAGCAGCCAAGATTTAGGCGTGAACGAGCAGTACTTC. Translating gives CASSQDLGVNEQYF.

In DNA form, the CDR3 reads TGTGCCAGCAGCTTAATTGGGGGAACCGGGGAGCTGTTTTTT. It codes for CASSLIGGTGELFF. V is TRBV7-6 and J is TRBJ2-2; possibly TRBD1 or TRBD2 for D (5 bases each). Between the trimmed V and J ends, which lost 2 bases and 5 bases, there was a span of 9 bases. The CDR3 runs 14 residues. CDR1 and CDR2 (germline): SGHVS, FNYEAQ.

As for this clone: Other nucleotide sequences from this sample produce the same CDR3. The chain links TRBV7-9 to TRBJ2-1, with 9 bases fitting TRBD1. Germline CDR1 SEHNR, CDR2 FQNEAQ (reference sequence). CDR3 length equals 13 residues. Trimming cost V 4 bases and J 6 bases; bases outside gene matches: 1. The CDR3 here is CASSSTGGNEQFF. The CDR3 bases are TGTGCCAGCAGCTCGACAGGGGGCAATGAGCAGTTCTTC. The whole variable domain, remainder taken from reference TRBV7-9 and TRBJ2-1, is DTGVSQNPRHKITKRGQNVTFRCDPISEHNRLYWYRQTLGQGPEFLTYFQNEAQLEKSRLLSDRFSAERPKGSFSTLEIQRTEQGDSAMYLCASSSTGGNEQFFGPGTRLTVL.

This chain uses TRBV29-1 with TRBJ2-2, with 11 positions matching TRBD2. CDR3 length equals 14 residues. V lost 3 bases, J lost 4 bases, and 1 base stayed unmatched. Germline V gene sequence: CDR1 SQVTM, CDR2 ANQGSEA. The CDR3 nucleotides read TGCAGCGTTGAGGGACTAGCGGTCACCGGGGAGCTGTTTTTT. Translation: CSVEGLAVTGELFF.

The genes are TRBV6-1 and TRBJ1-2; D is ambiguous. From germline, CDR1 is MNHNS and CDR2 SASEGT. CDR3 size: 15 residues. V lost 2 bases, J lost 0 bases, and 10 bases lay in between. The CDR3 DNA reads TGTGCCAGCAGTGAACAAGGACGGGCTAACTATGGCTACACCTTC. Its translation: CASSEQGRANYGYTF.

This rearrangement joins TRBV2 to TRBJ1-1; D is uncertain. This CDR3 has 12 amino acids. The germline V gene encodes CDR1 SNHLY and CDR2 FYNNEI. The chain's CDR3 is CVRPGLNTEAFF. CDR3 coding DNA: TGTGTTAGACCGGGTCTCAACACTGAAGCTTTCTTT.

Note on this clone: At one end, the junction sequence differs from germline, possibly due to a read error. V gene TRBV2 combines with J gene TRBJ2-7; the D gene is possibly TRBD2 (6 bases). Per the germline V gene, CDR1 is SNHLY and CDR2 is FYNNEI. This CDR3 has 15 amino acids. This CDR3 reads CASSEAGLYIYEQYF. CDR3 coding DNA: TGTGCCAGCAGCGAAGCGGGTCTCTATATCTACGAGCAGTACTTC.

The rearrangement joins TRBV10-2 to TRBJ2-7, with D hard to call. Trimming took off 7 bases at V and 0 bases at J, with 10 bases between the two ends. CDR3 length equals 13 residues. Germline CDR1 reads WSHSY; CDR2 reads SAAADI. This CDR3 is CASTRVFSYEQYF. DNA for the CDR3: TGCGCCAGCACTAGAGTATTCTCCTACGAGCAGTACTTC.

Here the CDR3 reads CASSPGEGAYGYTF. CDR3 bases: TGCGCCAGCAGCCCCGGGGAGGGCGCCTATGGCTACACCTTC. V is TRBV4-3 and J is TRBJ1-2, with D uncertain. Germline V gene lookup returns CDR1 LGHNA and CDR2 YSLEER. V dropped 4 bases and J dropped 4 bases, with 13 bases sitting between them. The CDR3 is made up of 14 amino acids.

J is TRBJ2-2 and V is TRBV7-8, with D possibly called TRBD1 or TRBD2 (5 bases each). The CDR3 extends over 13 amino acids. Trimming stripped 3 bases from V and 7 bases from J, with 9 bases between. CDR1 is SGHVS and CDR2 is FQNEAQ in the germline V gene. The CDR3 protein is CASSLGTHGELFF. CDR3 nucleotide sequence: TGTGCCAGCAGCTTGGGGACCCACGGGGAGCTGTTTTTT.

The chain recombines TRBV29-1 with TRBJ1-2; the D is unclear. Trimming shortened V by 0 bases and J by 0 bases, and 17 bases separated the two germline ends. Germline V lookup: CDR1 SQVTM, CDR2 ANQGSEA. The length of the CDR3 is 17 residues. CDR3 sequence (DNA): TGCAGCGTTGAAGATGCCCTAACCCCAGGCACTAACTATGGCTACACCTTC. This gives the protein CSVEDALTPGTNYGYTF.

The chain combines TRBV27 with TRBJ1-1; a possible D gene is TRBD1 (6 bases). The length of the CDR3 is 16 residues. Trimming took 3 bases from V and 3 from J, leaving 17 bases between them. The germline V gene has CDR1 MNHEY and CDR2 SMNVEV (reference sequence). CDR3 nucleotides: TGTGCCAGCAGTTTCTGGAGAGGGGGGGCTGACACTGAAGCTTTCTTT. It translates to CASSFWRGGADTEAFF.

Worth noting for this clone: Other DNA sequences in the sample encode the same CDR3. This sequence joins TRBV9 and TRBJ1-1, with TRBD1 as a possible D gene (6 bases). V lost 4 bases and J 1 base, leaving 11 bases between the germline ends. This CDR3 comprises 14 residues. CDR1 SGDLS and CDR2 YYNGEE come from the germline V gene. The CDR3 reads CASSPEGQNTEAFF. The CDR3 DNA reads TGTGCCAGCAGCCCGGAGGGACAGAACACTGAAGCTTTCTTT.

This chain uses TRBV11-2 with TRBJ2-1; the D gene is possibly TRBD1 (5 bases). Germline lookup yields CDR1 SGHAT and CDR2 FQNNGV. The CDR3 loop spans 13 amino acids. Trimming took off 3 bases at V and 14 bases at J, with 17 bases between the two ends. The CDR3 bases are TGTGCCAGCAGCTTGGGCCCGGCCCAGGGCGAGTTCTTC. It encodes CASSLGPAQGEFF. Using reference TRBV11-2 and TRBJ2-1 for the parts outside the CDR3, the full variable domain is EAGVAQSPRYKIIEKRQSVAFWCNPISGHATLYWYQQILGQGPKLLIQFQNNGVVDDSQLPKDRFSAERLKGVDSTLKIQPAKLEDSAVYLCASSLGPAQGEFFGPGTRLTVL.

The rearrangement joins TRBV27 to TRBJ2-3; 8 bases are shared with TRBD2. The CDR3 has 15 amino acids. Germline CDR1 and CDR2: MNHEY and SMNVEV (reference sequence). V lost 5 bases to trimming and J lost 6 bases; unmatched junction nucleotides: 10. Here the CDR3 reads CASSPAGVPSDTQYF. CDR3 nucleotides: TGTGCCAGCAGTCCAGCGGGGGTCCCCTCGGATACGCAGTATTTT.

The chain employs TRBV21-1 and TRBJ1-2. TRBV21-1 is a listed pseudogene. The CDR3 runs 14 residues. The CDR3 loop is CASSREGTGYGYTF. In nucleotides, the CDR3 is TGTGCCAGCAGCAGGGAAGGGACTGGCTATGGCTACACCTTC.

The genes are TRBV9 and TRBJ2-1, with a weak D call TRBD2 (5 bases). CDR3 length equals 13 residues. CDR1 and CDR2 from the germline V gene are SGDLS and YYNGEE. Trimming shortened V by 3 bases and J by 5 bases, and 9 bases separated the two germline ends. CDR3 protein: CASSGAEDNEQFF. CDR3 bases: TGTGCCAGCAGCGGGGCGGAGGACAATGAGCAGTTCTTC.

The chain combines TRBV7-8 with TRBJ2-7; no clear D. This CDR3 contains 12 residues. Trimming pared 5 bases from V and 4 bases from J, leaving 9 bases between. Germline assignment: CDR1 SGHVS and CDR2 FQNEAQ. The CDR3 loop reads CASSPHVYEQYF. Here the CDR3 DNA reads TGTGCCAGCAGCCCACACGTTTACGAGCAGTACTTC.

This clone turned up a few times. The chain has TRBV15 and TRBJ1-5; D remains ambiguous. CDR1 is LNHNV, CDR2 YYDKDF, per germline (reference sequence). The V end lost 5 bases, the J end lost 0 bases, and 14 bases lay between the germline ends. The CDR3 runs 16 residues. CDR3 in amino acids: CATSPEGRISNQPQHF. The CDR3 DNA follows: TGTGCCACCAGCCCCGAGGGCCGGATTAGCAATCAGCCCCAGCATTTT.

This clone was observed a single time. The same CDR3 is also encoded by other DNA sequences in this sample. The rearrangement uses TRBV19 and TRBJ2-5; D possibly corresponds to TRBD1 (6 bases). The V gene lost 5 bases and the J gene lost 0 bases, with 13 bases spanning the gap. In germline, CDR1 is LNHDA, CDR2 SQIVND (reference sequence). This CDR3 has 15 amino acids. The CDR3 spells CASSPRDTNQETQYF. The CDR3 coding sequence is TGTGCCAGTAGTCCTAGGGACACCAACCAAGAGACCCAGTACTTC.

The V gene is TRBV2, the J gene TRBJ2-2; TRBD1 is a possible D gene (5 bases). The ends were cut back, 6 bases at V and 1 base at J, with 18 bases in the middle. From germline, CDR1 is SNHLY and CDR2 FYNNEI. CDR3 size: 17 residues. The CDR3: CASSLTGTSKNTGELFF. Here the CDR3 DNA reads TGTGCCAGCAGCTTAACAGGCACCTCCAAGAACACCGGGGAGCTGTTTTTT.

This clone was observed a single time. The chain couples TRBV9 to TRBJ2-5; D perhaps matches TRBD1 (6 bases). Germline V gene data show CDR1 as SGDLS and CDR2 as YYNGEE. This CDR3 region has 14 residues. V lost 4 bases, J lost 0 bases, and 10 bases lay in between. This CDR3 is CASSQGFDQETQYF. CDR3 sequence (DNA): TGTGCCAGCAGCCAGGGGTTCGACCAAGAGACCCAGTACTTC.

The CDR3 nucleotides read TGTGCCAGCAGCTCGAGCCCCCAGGAAGGCTACACCTTC. It yields the protein CASSSSPQEGYTF. The chain couples TRBV9 to TRBJ1-2, with D unresolved. The germline V gene encodes CDR1 SGDLS and CDR2 YYNGEE. The V and J ends lost 4 bases and 8 bases respectively, with 15 bases between them. The CDR3 has 13 residues.